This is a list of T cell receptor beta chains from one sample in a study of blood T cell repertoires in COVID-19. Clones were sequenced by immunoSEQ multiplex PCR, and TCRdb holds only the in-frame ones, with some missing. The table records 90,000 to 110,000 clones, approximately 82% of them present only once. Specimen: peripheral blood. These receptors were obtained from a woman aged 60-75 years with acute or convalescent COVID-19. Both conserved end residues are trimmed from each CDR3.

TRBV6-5 ASSPRGGVETQY
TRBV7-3 ASSLGQGARIGELF
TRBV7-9 ASSIPGDRGSYNEQF
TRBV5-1 ASSFGGDGNTIY
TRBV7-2 ASRTGVTDTQY
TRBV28 ASSREWPQH
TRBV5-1 ASSLGVLAGDYQETQY
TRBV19 ASSETPNQPQH
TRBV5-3 ARSARQGDLGTYEQY
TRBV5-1 ASGSGTGGEGYT
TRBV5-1 ASSDDRNTEAF
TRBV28 ASSLLQGVGTEAF
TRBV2 ASSTNGVAQPQH
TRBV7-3 ASSSRQTPPYNEQF
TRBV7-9 ASSTTPGQSSFYGYT
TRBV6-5 ASSRSTGTREKLF
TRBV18 ASSATAGPYEQY
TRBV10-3 AIRRQGQSNTGELF
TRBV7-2 ASSAQGARGGELF
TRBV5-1 ASSLVGQGYGNTIY
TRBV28 ASSLPTGGIQPQH
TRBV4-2 ASSPSLAGDYYEQY
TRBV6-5 ASGQRPVPEAF
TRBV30 AWSVRVAGQAF
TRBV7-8 ASSRSQGELF
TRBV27 ASSLGRRLAGEGGFYEQY
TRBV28 ASSRTGNLNQPQH
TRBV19 ASSGDRGTWIQPQH
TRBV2 ASSESGLARNEQF
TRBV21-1 ASSKVVPDGLAHSTDTQY
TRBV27 ASSPRLGEQF
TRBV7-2 ASSLGLANEQF
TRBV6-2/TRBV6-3 ASSSGTNTEAF